A single sample is the source of the 22 T cell receptor beta chains below, sequenced in a study of blood T cell repertoires in COVID-19. Repertoires were generated with immunoSEQ multiplex PCR, while TCRdb's copy carries only in-frame clones and drops some. Here the sample spans tens of thousands of clones, 70% to 90% being singletons. The sample comprised peripheral blood. The receptors here all came from a man in his 70s with acute or convalescent COVID-19.

The chain couples TRBV7-9 to TRBJ1-4, with TRBD1 matching over 7 bases. CDR1 and CDR2 (germline): SEHNR, FQNEAQ (reference sequence). V dropped 3 bases and J dropped 7; count of bases not matched to a gene: 8. The CDR3 has 15 residues. The DNA for the CDR3 is TGTGCCAGCAGCTTTGGGGGACAGCTTGGTGAAAAACTGTTTTTT. This encodes CASSFGGQLGEKLFF.

Only one count was recorded for this clone. V usage is TRBV15 and J usage is TRBJ2-1; D is unclear. Trimming stripped 1 base from V and 10 bases from J, with 8 bases between. CDR1 and CDR2 from the germline V gene are LNHNV and YYDKDF (reference sequence). This CDR3 has 12 amino acids. CDR3 protein: CATSRVASEQFF. The CDR3 nucleotides read TGTGCCACCAGCAGAGTAGCTTCCGAGCAGTTCTTC.

The J gene is TRBJ2-1, the V gene TRBV3-1 (or the pseudogene TRBV3-2); 7 nucleotides line up with TRBD2. CDR3 length: 14 amino acids. V dropped 4 bases and J dropped 3; count of bases not matched to a gene: 3. Looked up from germline, CDR1 is LGHDT and CDR2 is YNNKEL (reference sequence). The CDR3 here is CASSRAGLYNEQFF. Here the CDR3 DNA reads TGTGCCAGCAGCCGAGCGGGGCTCTACAATGAGCAGTTCTTC.

This clone was detected only once. The V and J genes are TRBV5-6 and TRBJ1-2; possible D gene TRBD1, 5 bases. V was shortened by 1 base and J by 0 bases, with 7 bases between the two germline ends. CDR3 length: 14 amino acids. The germline gives CDR1 SGHDT, CDR2 YYEEEE. CDR3 in amino acids: CASSLPGSNYGYTF. CDR3 DNA: TGTGCCAGCAGCTTGCCAGGGTCTAACTATGGCTACACCTTC.

The chain couples TRBV7-3 to TRBJ1-4, with unresolved D. Germline lookup yields CDR1 SGHTA and CDR2 FQGTGA. The CDR3 spans 14 residues. With 5 bases removed from V and 7 bases from J, the gap between germline ends came to 14 bases. Here the CDR3 reads CASSPGLLGEKLFF. The DNA for the CDR3 is TGTGCCAGCAGCCCTGGGCTTTTAGGTGAAAAACTGTTTTTT.

The chain has TRBV7-2 and TRBJ2-1, with TRBD1 identical over 10 bases. Germline lookup yields CDR1 SGHTA and CDR2 FQGNSA. With V trimmed by 4 bases and J by 2 bases, 5 bases remained unmatched. This CDR3 is built from 16 residues. CDR3 amino acids: CASSYLGTGAYNEQFF. In DNA, the CDR3 is TGTGCCAGCAGCTATCTCGGGACAGGGGCCTACAATGAGCAGTTCTTC.

The chain joins TRBV3-1 (or the pseudogene TRBV3-2) to TRBJ1-4, with 10 nucleotides matching TRBD1. The junction had 7 bases not matched to a gene; V was cut back by 4 bases and J by 5 bases. Germline CDR1 is LGHDT and CDR2 is YNNKEL (reference sequence). The CDR3 contains 16 residues. CDR3 sequence reads: CASSRRQGARNEKLFF. The DNA of the CDR3 is TGTGCCAGCAGCCGTAGACAGGGGGCTAGGAATGAAAAACTGTTTTTT.

This clone was found once. The chain recombines TRBV2 with TRBJ1-2, with 7 bases lining up with TRBD1. The trim removed 6 bases at V and 0 bases at J, leaving 7 bases unmatched. Germline V gene lookup returns CDR1 SNHLY and CDR2 FYNNEI. The CDR3 runs to 15 residues. The CDR3, as DNA: TGTGCCAGCAGGGAGGGACAGCAATCTAACTATGGCTACACCTTC. Its translation is CASREGQQSNYGYTF.

This sequence joins TRBV27 and TRBJ2-5; TRBD1 matches at 8 bases. V trimming: 6 bases; J trimming: 6 bases; junction bases outside the gene matches: 12. Germline CDR1 reads MNHEY; CDR2 reads SMNVEV (reference sequence). This CDR3 contains 15 residues. CDR3 sequence: CASSVVRGPAKTQYF. CDR3 DNA: TGTGCCAGCAGCGTAGTCAGGGGGCCGGCGAAGACCCAGTACTTC.

The rearrangement joins TRBV27 to TRBJ2-5; D gene ambiguous. This CDR3 region has 14 residues. Germline CDR1 is MNHEY and CDR2 is SMNVEV (reference sequence). V lost 1 base, J lost 2 bases, and 8 bases lay in between. The CDR3 DNA reads TGTGCCAGCAGTTTATACAGCAGGCAAGAGACCCAGTACTTC. Protein sequence: CASSLYSRQETQYF.

This clone was seen just once. The chain couples TRBV6-5 to TRBJ2-1; 7 positions match TRBD1. The V gene end was trimmed by 4 bases and the J gene end by 10 bases; junction bases not matched to a gene: 4. This CDR3 spans 12 amino acids. Germline loops: CDR1 MNHEY, CDR2 SVGAGI. CDR3 in DNA: TGTGCCAGCAGTTCCACGACAGGGGAGCAGTTCTTC. Protein sequence: CASSSTTGEQFF.

This clone came up once. The chain combines TRBV6-1 with TRBJ2-2; TRBD2 agrees at 10 bases. V trimming: 0 bases; J trimming: 15 bases; junction bases outside the gene matches: 16. The CDR3 sequence is 17 residues long. Germline V gives CDR1 MNHNS, CDR2 SASEGT. The CDR3 DNA follows: TGTGCCAGCAGTGAAGCGCTTCTAGCGGGGGCCCCGTCGAAGGTGTTTTTT. Translation gives CASSEALLAGAPSKVFF.

This clone was counted a few times. V gene TRBV2 combines with J gene TRBJ1-5; the match to TRBD1 covers 7 bases. CDR1 SNHLY and CDR2 FYNNEI come from the germline V gene. The CDR3 covers 15 residues. V gave up 6 bases and J gave up 4 bases; unmatched junction bases: 9. CDR3 sequence: CASRGDRVLNQPQHF. The DNA for the CDR3 is TGTGCCAGCAGGGGTGACAGGGTACTAAATCAGCCCCAGCATTTT.

The V gene is TRBV5-4, the J gene TRBJ1-1, with D possibly TRBD1 on 5 matching bases. CDR1 and CDR2 (germline): SGHNT, YYREEE (reference sequence). Trimming stripped 7 bases from V and 6 bases from J, with 16 bases between. This CDR3 has 13 amino acids. CDR3 in DNA: TGTGCCAGCGGACGGGGGGGGAGCGCTGAAGCTTTCTTT. Translated, it gives CASGRGGSAEAFF.

The CDR3 DNA sequence: TGTGCCACCACTGGGGACAGCTTCTATGGCTACACCTTC. Encoded protein: CATTGDSFYGYTF. The chain employs TRBV19 and TRBJ1-2; 7 positions agree with TRBD1. The CDR3 consists of 13 residues. The germline CDR1 and CDR2 sequences are LNHDA and SQIVND (reference sequence). Trimming at V came to 10 bases and at J to 4 bases, leaving 9 bases not matched to a gene.

This sequence joins TRBV10-3 and TRBJ2-3, with D unresolved. Trimming stripped 6 bases from V and 2 bases from J, with 6 bases between. CDR1 and CDR2 (germline): ENHRY, SYGVKD. The CDR3 sequence is 12 residues long. This chain's CDR3 is CAIRSPTDTQYF. The CDR3 DNA reads as TGTGCCATCAGGAGTCCCACAGATACGCAGTATTTT.

The J gene is TRBJ1-6, the V gene TRBV24-1, with TRBD1 matching 8 bases. The CDR3 runs 16 residues. The ends lost 4 bases at V and 7 bases at J; junction bases unmatched: 8. Germline V gene lookup returns CDR1 KGHDR and CDR2 SFDVKD. The CDR3 bases are TGTGCCACCAGTGAGTCTGGACAGGGTATCAATTCACCCCTCCACTTT. Protein: CATSESGQGINSPLHF.

The rearrangement links TRBV19 to TRBJ2-3; no definite D call. Germline assignment: CDR1 LNHDA and CDR2 SQIVND (reference sequence). Trimming took off 7 bases at V and 3 bases at J, with 17 bases between the two ends. The CDR3 has 15 amino acids. The CDR3 reads CASTSVLRWTDTQYF. The CDR3 region has the DNA TGTGCCAGTACCTCGGTACTGCGTTGGACAGATACGCAGTATTTT. Filled out from reference TRBV19 and TRBJ2-3, the complete variable domain reads DGGITQSPKYLFRKEGQNVTLSCEQNLNHDAMYWYRQDPGQGLRLIYYSQIVNDFQKGDIAEGYSVSREKKESFPLTVTSAQKNPTAFYLCASTSVLRWTDTQYFGPGTRLTVL.

This clone turned up a few times. J is TRBJ1-1 and V is TRBV21-1; the D call in the table, TRBD1, was not verified against the DNA. TRBV21-1 is classified as a pseudogene. CDR3 size: 14 residues. DNA of the CDR3: TGTGCCAGCAGCAACGGCAGGGGTGGTACTGAAGCTTTCTTT. Its protein product is CASSNGRGGTEAFF.

Written as DNA, the CDR3 is TGTGCCAGCAGTTACTCAATTGACAGCGCGAACACCGGGGAGCTGTTTTTT. This codes for CASSYSIDSANTGELFF. The chain links TRBV6-2 or TRBV6-3 to TRBJ2-2; perhaps TRBD1 as D (5 bases). The CDR3 consists of 17 residues. Trimming pared 0 bases from V and 0 bases from J, leaving 11 bases between. The germline V gene has CDR1 MNHEY and CDR2 SVGEGT.

The V gene is TRBV4-2, the J gene TRBJ2-7, with a weak D call TRBD1 (6 bases). Germline V CDR1 and CDR2: LGHNA, YNFKEQ. V lost 1 base, J lost 2 bases, and 9 bases lay in between. This CDR3 region has 14 residues. The chain's CDR3 is CASSQVSGAYEQYF. CDR3 DNA sequence: TGTGCCAGCAGCCAAGTATCAGGGGCCTACGAGCAGTACTTC.

This chain connects TRBV12-3 or TRBV12-4 to TRBJ1-2; D gene ambiguous. CDR3 length: 13 residues. The V gene lost 3 bases and the J gene lost 2 bases, with 7 bases spanning the gap. In DNA form, the CDR3 reads TGTGCCAGCAGTTTTGCAGGCAACTATGGCTACACCTTC. Its protein is CASSFAGNYGYTF.